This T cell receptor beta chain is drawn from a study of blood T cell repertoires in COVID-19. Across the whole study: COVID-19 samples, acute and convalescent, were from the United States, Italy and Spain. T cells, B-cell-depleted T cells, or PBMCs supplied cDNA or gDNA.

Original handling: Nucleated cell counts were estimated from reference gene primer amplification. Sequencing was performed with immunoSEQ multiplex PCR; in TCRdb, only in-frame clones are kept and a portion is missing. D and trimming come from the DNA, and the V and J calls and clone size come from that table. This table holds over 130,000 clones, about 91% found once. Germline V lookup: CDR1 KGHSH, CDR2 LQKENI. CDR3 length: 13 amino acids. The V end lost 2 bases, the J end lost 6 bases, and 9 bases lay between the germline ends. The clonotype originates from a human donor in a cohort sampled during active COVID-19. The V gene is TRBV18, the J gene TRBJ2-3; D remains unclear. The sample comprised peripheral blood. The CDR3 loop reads CASSPSMQDTQYF. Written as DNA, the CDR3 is TGTGCCAGCTCACCATCAATGCAGGATACGCAGTATTTT.